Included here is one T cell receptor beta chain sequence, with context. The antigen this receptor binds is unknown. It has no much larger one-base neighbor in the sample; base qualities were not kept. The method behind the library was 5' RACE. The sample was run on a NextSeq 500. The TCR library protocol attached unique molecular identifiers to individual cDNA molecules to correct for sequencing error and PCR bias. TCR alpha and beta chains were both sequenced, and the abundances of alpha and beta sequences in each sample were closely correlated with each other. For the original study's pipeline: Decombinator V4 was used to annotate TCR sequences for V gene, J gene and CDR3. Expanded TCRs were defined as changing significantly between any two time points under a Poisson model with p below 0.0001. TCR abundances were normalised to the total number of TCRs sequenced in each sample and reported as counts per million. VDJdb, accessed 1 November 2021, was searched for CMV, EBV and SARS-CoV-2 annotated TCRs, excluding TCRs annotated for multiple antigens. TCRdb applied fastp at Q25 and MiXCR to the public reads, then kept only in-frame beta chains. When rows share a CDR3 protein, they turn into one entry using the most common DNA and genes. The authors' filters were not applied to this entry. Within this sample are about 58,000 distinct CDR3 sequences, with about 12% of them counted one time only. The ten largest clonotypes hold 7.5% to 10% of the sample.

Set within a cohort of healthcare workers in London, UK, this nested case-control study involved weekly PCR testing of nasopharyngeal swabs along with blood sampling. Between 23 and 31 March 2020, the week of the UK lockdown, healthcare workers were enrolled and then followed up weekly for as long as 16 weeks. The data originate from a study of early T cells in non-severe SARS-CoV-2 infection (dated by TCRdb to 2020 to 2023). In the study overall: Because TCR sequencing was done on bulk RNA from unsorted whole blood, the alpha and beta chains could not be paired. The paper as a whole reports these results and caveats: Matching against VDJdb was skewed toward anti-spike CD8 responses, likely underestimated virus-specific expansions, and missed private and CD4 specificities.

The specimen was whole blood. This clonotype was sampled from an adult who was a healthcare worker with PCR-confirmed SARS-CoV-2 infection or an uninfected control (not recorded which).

In nucleotide form, the sequence is TGTGCCAGCAGTTCCACCGCCGGAGGGATTCAGTACTTC. Its translation reads: CASSSTAGGIQYF. This receptor chain uses TRBV12-3 or TRBV12-4 and TRBJ2-4; a tentative D match to TRBD2 spans 6 bases. The CDR3 numbers 13 residues from cysteine through phenylalanine. Only the CDR3 part of the read is kept: 39 bases, read in frame from the first base. The junction shows trimming of 4 bases on V and 10 bases on J, plus 14 bases between the germline ends.